A single sample gave rise to the 20 T cell receptor beta chains below, sequenced in a study of CD8 T cells in ankylosing spondylitis. TCRdb re-analysed the 5' RACE reads in MiXCR, keeping a single row per CDR3 protein. Found here are 200,000 to 300,000 distinct CDR3 sequences, 8.2% of them singletons; the top ten hold around 5.1%. The sequenced material came from blood, either unsorted or a sorted T cell fraction (not recorded which). All receptors derive from a female donor with ankylosing spondylitis or in good health (not recorded which).

This clonotype was observed at least ten times. The V gene is TRBV19, the J gene TRBJ2-2; D gene uncertain. Germline V gene data show CDR1 as LNHDA and CDR2 as SQIVND (reference sequence). V dropped 4 bases and J dropped 5 bases, with 17 bases sitting between them. The CDR3 is 16 amino acids. The CDR3 coding sequence is TGTGCCAGTAGTACCTCTTTCTGGATGAGGACCGGGGAGCTGTTTTTT. This codes for CASSTSFWMRTGELFF.

This clonotype was detected many times. The chain has TRBV5-1 and TRBJ2-7; 10 nucleotides match TRBD1. This CDR3 region has 15 residues. V was pared by 4 bases and J by 5 bases, with 9 bases of the junction left unmatched. Germline lookup yields CDR1 SGHRS and CDR2 YFSETQ. CDR3 loop: CASSPTGTGVNEQYF. The CDR3, as DNA: TGCGCCAGCAGCCCTACCGGGACAGGGGTCAACGAGCAGTACTTC. Variable domain in full (rest from reference TRBV5-1 and TRBJ2-7): KAGVTQTPRYLIKTRGQQVTLSCSPISGHRSVSWYQQTPGQGLQFLFEYFSETQRNKGNFPGRFSGRQFSNSRSEMNVSTLELGDSALYLCASSPTGTGVNEQYFGPGTRLTVT.

This clonotype was detected ten times or more. The CDR3 spells CASRPPLFSQPQHF. In nucleotides, the CDR3 is TGTGCCAGCAGACCCCCCCTTTTTTCTCAGCCCCAGCATTTT. The chain links TRBV6-2 or TRBV6-3 to TRBJ1-5; D gene uncertain. The germline V and J ends were trimmed by 6 bases and 6 bases, with 15 bases remaining between them. Germline lookup yields CDR1 MNHEY and CDR2 SVGEGT. This CDR3 region has 14 residues.

The genes are TRBV4-3 and TRBJ2-1; TRBD2 matches 12 bases. V trimming: 1 base; J trimming: 9 bases; junction bases outside the gene matches: 7. The CDR3 spans 16 residues. Germline assignment: CDR1 LGHNA and CDR2 YSLEER. CDR3 protein: CASSQGVTSGRGEQFF. The CDR3 bases are TGCGCCAGCAGCCAAGGGGTGACTAGCGGGAGAGGTGAGCAGTTCTTC.

This clonotype was recorded many times. V is TRBV4-3 and J is TRBJ1-4; D is possibly TRBD1 (5 bases). This CDR3 has 15 amino acids. CDR1 is LGHNA and CDR2 is YSLEER in the germline V gene. V was cut by 0 bases and J by 5 bases, with 10 bases left in between. In nucleotides, the CDR3 is TGCGCCAGCAGCCAAGATTGGGGGACGAATGAAAAACTGTTTTTT. It codes for CASSQDWGTNEKLFF.

This clonotype came up many times. The chain links TRBV6-1 to TRBJ2-2; D unclear. Looked up from germline, CDR1 is MNHNS and CDR2 is SASEGT. This CDR3 has 15 amino acids. The V end lost 3 bases, the J end lost 4 bases, and 12 bases lay between the germline ends. Here the CDR3 reads CASSESSRTTGELFF. CDR3 DNA sequence: TGTGCCAGCAGTGAGTCAAGTAGGACCACCGGGGAGCTGTTTTTT.

There are many counts of this clonotype. The V and J genes are TRBV29-1 and TRBJ1-2, with D possibly being TRBD1 (6 bases). This CDR3 comprises 12 residues. V was trimmed by 6 bases and J by 6 bases, leaving 14 bases between them. CDR1 is SQVTM, CDR2 ANQGSEA, per germline. Here the CDR3 DNA reads TGCAGCGTCGGCGGGGGGGCCCATGGCTACACCTTC. Its translation is CSVGGGAHGYTF.

J is TRBJ1-2 and V is TRBV29-1; the D is unclear. Trimming pared 7 bases from V and 7 bases from J, leaving 13 bases between. The CDR3 consists of 11 residues. The germline V gene has CDR1 SQVTM and CDR2 ANQGSEA. The CDR3 DNA is TGCAGCGCCGCAGCGGGTAGTGGCTACACCTTC. Translation gives CSAAAGSGYTF.

About this clonotype: A much larger clone lies a single base off, so this may be a read error. This CDR3 fails to terminate in the conserved phenylalanine or tryptophan, so it likely reflects a read error. This chain connects TRBV2 to TRBJ2-3; no reliable D call. Germline CDR1 reads SNHLY; CDR2 reads FYNNEI. The CDR3 is 14 residues long. CDR3 coding DNA: TGTGCCAGCAGCGAAGGATCGCGAAGAGATACGCAGTATTCT. This codes for CASSEGSRRDTQYS.

This clonotype was seen at least ten times. The CDR3 DNA sequence: TGTGCTAGTGGTTTGGTACTAAGCGGGTTCCTAAGCCAAGAGACCCAGTACTTC. As protein: CASGLVLSGFLSQETQYF. The chain couples TRBV12-5 to TRBJ2-5, with D perhaps matching TRBD2 (6 bases). This CDR3 is built from 18 residues. V lost 0 bases to trimming and J lost 1 base, with 18 bases between them. Germline-derived CDR1 and CDR2 are LGHNT and FRNRAP.

Ten or more counts support this clonotype. The chain recombines TRBV7-2 with TRBJ2-3; the match to TRBD2 covers 10 bases. Germline assignment: CDR1 SGHTA and CDR2 FQGNSA. Trimming removed 5 bases from V and 4 bases from J; junction bases left unmatched: 9. There are 16 residues in the CDR3. CDR3 sequence: CASSARLAGGPDTQYF. CDR3 DNA: TGTGCCAGCAGCGCCAGACTAGCGGGCGGGCCAGATACGCAGTATTTT.

This clonotype was seen ten or more times. V gene TRBV20-1 combines with J gene TRBJ1-1; no clear D. The CDR3 is 12 residues long. Germline V gene data show CDR1 as DFQATT and CDR2 as SNEGSKA (reference sequence). V was cut by 6 bases and J by 4 bases, with 12 bases left in between. The CDR3 region is CSADLAGTEAFF. The CDR3 nucleotides are TGCAGTGCCGACCTGGCGGGCACTGAAGCTTTCTTT.

This clonotype was picked up many times. The chain is built from TRBV7-9 and TRBJ2-1; TRBD2 is a possible D gene (6 bases). Germline V gives CDR1 SEHNR, CDR2 FQNEAQ (reference sequence). CDR3 length: 15 amino acids. The V gene lost 5 bases and the J gene lost 6 bases, with 17 bases spanning the gap. This chain's CDR3 is CASSLEGWSINEQFF. The CDR3 DNA sequence: TGTGCCAGCAGCCTGGAGGGCTGGAGCATCAATGAGCAGTTCTTC.

This clonotype was detected a few times. The chain recombines TRBV7-2 with TRBJ1-3; 10 nucleotides match TRBD1. The CDR3 extends over 15 amino acids. Germline CDR1 is SGHTA and CDR2 is FQGNSA. After removal of 5 bases from V and 4 bases from J, the junction contained 5 bases not matched to a gene. As DNA, the CDR3 is TGTGCCAGCAGCCGAGGGACAGGGGAAGGAAACACCATATATTTT. Protein: CASSRGTGEGNTIYF.

About this clonotype itself: The CDR3 ends on some other residue instead of the conserved phenylalanine or tryptophan, so this is likely a read error. This rearrangement joins TRBV7-8 to TRBJ2-3; 10 bases match TRBD2. Germline loops: CDR1 SGHVS, CDR2 FQNEAQ. The CDR3 is 19 residues long. The CDR3, as DNA: TGTGTCAGCAGCTTAGAAGGCCAGCTAGCGGGAGAGCTGAGAGATGCGCAGTATATT. It codes for CVSSLEGQLAGELRDAQYI.

This clonotype has at least ten counts. The chain carries TRBV7-2 and TRBJ2-5; D unresolved. V lost 4 bases, J lost 2 bases, and 11 bases lay in between. The CDR3 runs to 14 residues. Germline V gene data show CDR1 as SGHTA and CDR2 as FQGNSA. CDR3 nucleotides: TGTGCCAGCAGCTACGTCCGACCGCAAGAGACCCAGTACTTC. Encoded protein: CASSYVRPQETQYF.

Many counts were recorded for this clonotype. The V gene is TRBV7-2, the J gene TRBJ2-2; D not resolved. CDR3 length: 14 residues. Trimming pared 6 bases from V and 4 bases from J, leaving 12 bases between. The germline V gene has CDR1 SGHTA and CDR2 FQGNSA. This CDR3 is CASRVLVTTGELFF. The CDR3 DNA reads TGTGCCAGCAGAGTCCTAGTAACCACCGGGGAGCTGTTTTTT.

The chain employs TRBV5-1 and TRBJ2-1; 10 bases map to TRBD1. The CDR3 is 14 amino acids. The J segment lost 8 bases and the V segment lost 0 bases, leaving 2 bases of the junction unmatched. CDR1 is SGHRS and CDR2 is YFSETQ in the germline V gene. DNA of the CDR3: TGCGCCAGCAGCTTGGGACAGGGGGCTGATGAGCAGTTCTTC. It encodes CASSLGQGADEQFF.

This clonotype has ten or more counts. V usage is TRBV6-1 and J usage is TRBJ2-3; no firm D call. Germline CDR1 and CDR2: MNHNS and SASEGT. The CDR3 runs 13 residues. V dropped 10 bases and J dropped 4 bases, with 15 bases sitting between them. The chain's CDR3 is CATRQKGADTQYF. In DNA, the CDR3 is TGTGCCACCCGGCAGAAAGGAGCAGATACGCAGTATTTT.

This clonotype was seen at least ten times. The CDR3 spells CASSLSGTLNGAYEQYF. The CDR3 DNA reads as TGTGCCAGCAGTTTATCCGGGACATTAAATGGGGCCTACGAGCAGTACTTC. The chain recombines TRBV27 with TRBJ2-7; D might be TRBD1 (6 bases). V was cut by 0 bases and J by 2 bases, with 17 bases left in between. Germline CDR1 MNHEY, CDR2 SMNVEV (reference sequence). The CDR3 contains 17 residues.